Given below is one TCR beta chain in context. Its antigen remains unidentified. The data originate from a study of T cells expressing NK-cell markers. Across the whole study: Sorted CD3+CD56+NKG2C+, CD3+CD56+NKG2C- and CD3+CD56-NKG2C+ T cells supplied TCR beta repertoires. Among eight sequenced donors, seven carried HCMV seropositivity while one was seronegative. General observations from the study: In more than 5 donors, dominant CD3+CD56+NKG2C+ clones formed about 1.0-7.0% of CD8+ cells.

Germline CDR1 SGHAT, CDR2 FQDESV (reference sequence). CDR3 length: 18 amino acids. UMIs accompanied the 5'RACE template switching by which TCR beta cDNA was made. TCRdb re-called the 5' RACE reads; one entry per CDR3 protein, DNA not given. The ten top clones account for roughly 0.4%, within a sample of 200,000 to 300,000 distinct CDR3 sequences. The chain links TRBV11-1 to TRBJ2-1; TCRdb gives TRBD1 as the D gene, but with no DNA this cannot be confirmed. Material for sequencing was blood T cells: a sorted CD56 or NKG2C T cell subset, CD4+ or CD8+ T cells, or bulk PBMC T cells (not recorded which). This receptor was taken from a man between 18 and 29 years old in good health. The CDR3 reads CASSLMGQGALAGGREFF.